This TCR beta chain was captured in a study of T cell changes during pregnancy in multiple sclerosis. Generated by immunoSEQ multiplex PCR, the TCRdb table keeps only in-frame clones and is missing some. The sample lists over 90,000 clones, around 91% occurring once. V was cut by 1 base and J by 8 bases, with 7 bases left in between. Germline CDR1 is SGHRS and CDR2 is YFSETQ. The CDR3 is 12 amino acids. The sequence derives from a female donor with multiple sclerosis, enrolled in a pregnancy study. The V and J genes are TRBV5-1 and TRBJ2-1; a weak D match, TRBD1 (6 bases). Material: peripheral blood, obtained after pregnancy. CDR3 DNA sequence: TGCGCCAGCAGCTTGTCAGGGGATGAGCAGTTCTTC. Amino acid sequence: CASSLSGDEQFF.